The present TCR beta chain was sequenced within a study of regulatory T cells in long-lasting Graves disease. The time point was: newly diagnosed GD, antithyroid drugs for less than 3 months. The authors made the TCR library using RNA they extracted from PBMCs. In the case of this clonotype: Its target is unknown.

For TCR beta, libraries came from iRepertoire HTBI primers and Arm-PCR of CDR3 regions. Using its own MiXCR run on the multiplex PCR reads, TCRdb lists one record per CDR3 protein. The sample has a few hundred thousand distinct CDR3 sequences; around 16% are singletons. CDR3 length: 15 amino acids. With 0 bases clipped from V and 3 bases from J, the junction kept 5 bases outside the gene matches. Germline CDR1 DFQATT, CDR2 SNEGSKA (reference sequence). Study-level results: Persistent Graves' patients showed a TCR diversity that was lower than that of newly diagnosed ones.

These data are also associated with another study on T cells in Graves' hyperthyroidism and ophthalmopathy. This second study says: HTBI primers drove first-round RT-PCR of the TCR CDR3.

This chain links TRBV20-1 with TRBJ2-1; the match to TRBD2 covers 7 bases. The sequences come from peripheral blood mononuclear cells (PBMCs), collected at new diagnosis, from a patient treated with antithyroid drugs. This TCR was sampled from a woman in her thirties or forties with Graves disease. The CDR3 region has the DNA TGCAGTGCTAGAGATGGCCAGCGGGACTACAATGAGCAGTTCTTC. This encodes CSARDGQRDYNEQFF.